This TCR beta chain derives from a study of long-term antiretroviral therapy in people with HIV. Study outcomes and limitations: Information pertaining to ART adherence, viral resistance or therapeutic modifications was not obtained.

Comment on this clone: Its matching antigen is unknown.

At the survey level, the v3.0 immunoSEQ assay was run. Some clones are missing from TCRdb's copy, which holds only in-frame ones; the method was immunoSEQ multiplex PCR. The sample lists 45,000 or so clones, approximately 94% seen once, with 2% to 2.5% in the top ten. The sample in question was unsorted PBMCs, obtained roughly 9.5 years after starting antiretroviral therapy. This clonotype was sampled from a man aged 25-40 years with HIV.

Written as DNA, the CDR3 is TGTGCCTGGAGTGTTTCTCCATCAGGGGAAACTGAAGCTTTCTTT. It translates to CAWSVSPSGETEAFF. The chain carries TRBV30 and TRBJ1-1; perhaps TRBD1 as D (6 bases). Trimming pared 0 bases from V and 5 bases from J, leaving 16 bases between. The CDR3 runs to 15 residues. The V gene's germline CDR1 is GTSNPN and CDR2 SVGIG (reference sequence).